This TCR beta chain was identified in a study of blood T cells in healthy people across ages. The CDR3 contains 13 residues. Germline loops: CDR1 SGHTA, CDR2 FQGNSA. Deletions cut 5 bases from V and 6 bases from J, with 14 bases between. This clonotype has more than one count but fewer than ten. It was with a sample-barcoded 5' primer and a J-beta primer mix that a second PCR of roughly 7 to 12 cycles was run. TCRdb passed the 5' RACE reads through MiXCR, listing each CDR3 protein once. The sample includes 1.5 million to 2 million distinct CDR3 sequences, roughly 30% of them seen just once. The J gene is TRBJ2-7, the V gene TRBV7-2; D gene uncertain. Input material: blood. This receptor was taken from a young woman in good health. CDR3 in amino acids: CASSLTVLPEQYF. In DNA form, the CDR3 reads TGTGCCAGCAGCCTCACGGTGCTCCCCGAGCAGTACTTC.